This entry lists 32 T cell receptor beta chains sequenced from one sample in a study of blood T cells in healthy people across ages. Alongside a J-beta primer mix, a sample-barcoded 5' primer served in a second PCR lasting about 7 to 12 cycles. Via MiXCR, TCRdb re-called the 5' RACE reads, giving one row per CDR3 protein. The sample has roughly 1,800,000 distinct CDR3 sequences, around 48% seen once. The sample consisted of blood. All receptors come from a woman in her forties in good health.

The V and J genes are TRBV5-6 and TRBJ2-1; the match to TRBD1 covers 7 bases. With 5 bases clipped from V and 10 bases from J, the junction kept 12 bases outside the gene matches. There are 14 residues in the CDR3. Germline-derived CDR1 and CDR2 are SGHDT and YYEEEE. The CDR3 nucleotides are TGTGCCAGCAGTCCTCCCGGACAGGCCTACGAGCAGTTCTTC. Its protein is CASSPPGQAYEQFF.

This clonotype was recorded only once. The genes are TRBV6-1 and TRBJ1-2, with a weak D call TRBD1 (6 bases). V was clipped by 6 bases and J by 4 bases, with 27 bases between them. Germline V CDR1 and CDR2: MNHNS, SASEGT. This CDR3 has 18 amino acids. The DNA for the CDR3 is TGTGCCAGCAGCGATTTAGAACAGGGAGTGTTGTGGGTCTATGGCTACACCTTC. Residues: CASSDLEQGVLWVYGYTF.

The V gene is TRBV15, the J gene TRBJ2-1; D gene unclear. The CDR3 length is 13 residues. CDR1 LNHNV and CDR2 YYDKDF come from the germline V gene (reference sequence). Trimming stripped 0 bases from V and 8 bases from J, with 8 bases between. The CDR3 protein is CATSRDVADEQFF. The CDR3, as DNA: TGTGCCACCAGCAGAGATGTGGCGGATGAGCAGTTCTTC. Using reference TRBV15 and TRBJ2-1 for the parts outside the CDR3, the full variable domain is DAMVIQNPRYQVTQFGKPVTLSCSQTLNHNVMYWYQQKSSQAPKLLFHYYDKDFNNEADTPDNFQSRRPNTSFCFLDIRSPGLGDTAMYLCATSRDVADEQFFGPGTRLTVL.

This chain uses TRBV6-2 or TRBV6-3 with TRBJ2-5; D unresolved. CDR1 is MNHEY, CDR2 SVGEGT, per germline. CDR3 length: 16 amino acids. The germline V and J ends were trimmed by 6 bases and 2 bases, with 19 bases remaining between them. CDR3 loop: CASRQMVSGRQETQYF. DNA of the CDR3: TGTGCCAGCAGGCAAATGGTCTCTGGACGTCAAGAGACCCAGTACTTC.

In this sample, this clonotype turned up a few times. A read error may produce the germline difference seen at one junction end. The V gene is TRBV12-3 or TRBV12-4, the J gene TRBJ2-1; 10 bases are shared with TRBD1. CDR3 length: 15 residues. The CDR3 DNA reads as TGTGCCGGCAGTAACCGGGACAGGGGTTGGAATGAGCAGTTCTTC. This encodes CAGSNRDRGWNEQFF.

There are a few counts of this clonotype. The chain is built from TRBV20-1 and TRBJ2-1; unclear D gene. V shed 6 bases and J shed 6 bases, with 15 bases lying between them. The CDR3 runs 13 residues. Germline V lookup: CDR1 DFQATT, CDR2 SNEGSKA (reference sequence). The CDR3 protein is CSAPLVKINEQFF. CDR3 DNA: TGCAGTGCACCCCTGGTAAAGATCAATGAGCAGTTCTTC.

The sample holds a few counts of this clonotype. The V gene is TRBV7-2, the J gene TRBJ1-1; no clear D gene. This CDR3 is built from 14 residues. The ends were cut back, 4 bases at V and 1 base at J, with 10 bases in the middle. Germline V CDR1 and CDR2: SGHTA, FQGNSA. CDR3 nucleotides: TGTGCCAGCAGCTCCGGGATCAAGAACACTGAAGCTTTCTTT. This encodes CASSSGIKNTEAFF.

The rearrangement uses TRBV28 and TRBJ2-4, with a weak D call TRBD1 (6 bases). V gave up 6 bases and J gave up 2 bases, with 11 bases separating them. CDR3 length: 14 amino acids. Germline V lookup: CDR1 MDHEN, CDR2 SYDVKM. The CDR3 loop is CASRPQGSKNIQYF. The CDR3 bases are TGTGCCAGCAGACCTCAGGGGTCCAAAAACATTCAGTACTTC.

This clonotype was observed a few times. The chain joins TRBV20-1 to TRBJ1-5; no clear D. The CDR3 runs to 13 residues. The germline CDR1 and CDR2 sequences are DFQATT and SNEGSKA (reference sequence). The V end lost 0 bases, the J end lost 5 bases, and 8 bases lay between the germline ends. The chain's CDR3 is CSAREEADQPQHF. CDR3 coding DNA: TGCAGTGCTAGAGAGGAGGCGGATCAGCCCCAGCATTTT.

The rearrangement links TRBV15 to TRBJ2-5, with no clear D. Germline loops: CDR1 LNHNV, CDR2 YYDKDF (reference sequence). There are 15 residues in the CDR3. V was pared by 0 bases and J by 4 bases, with 12 bases between. The CDR3 sequence is CATSRDFSRGETQYF. Here the CDR3 DNA reads TGTGCCACCAGCAGAGATTTTTCCCGTGGAGAGACCCAGTACTTC. The full variable domain, with the rest looked up from reference TRBV15 and TRBJ2-5, is DAMVIQNPRYQVTQFGKPVTLSCSQTLNHNVMYWYQQKSSQAPKLLFHYYDKDFNNEADTPDNFQSRRPNTSFCFLDIRSPGLGDTAMYLCATSRDFSRGETQYFGPGTRLLVL.

Here the CDR3 DNA reads TGCAGTGCTAGAGCCAGCCGGGACACGGGGTACAATGAGCAGTTCTTC. Translating gives CSARASRDTGYNEQFF. The chain carries TRBV20-1 and TRBJ2-1; possibly TRBD1 for D (6 bases). The V gene's germline CDR1 is DFQATT and CDR2 SNEGSKA (reference sequence). The CDR3 is 16 amino acids. V was pared by 1 base and J by 4 bases, with 17 bases between.

In this sample, this clonotype turned up a few times. J is TRBJ1-6 and V is TRBV7-2, with 7 bases fitting TRBD1. Trimming took 3 bases from V and 0 from J; bases not matched to a gene: 8. Germline loops: CDR1 SGHTA, CDR2 FQGNSA. This CDR3 has 18 residues. DNA of the CDR3: TGTGCCAGCAGCTTTTCCCACAGGGGCAGCTCCTATAATTCACCCCTCCACTTT. Translated, it gives CASSFSHRGSSYNSPLHF.

This chain connects TRBV20-1 to TRBJ2-3; TRBD2 agrees at 8 bases. The CDR3 runs 16 residues. Looked up from germline, CDR1 is DFQATT and CDR2 is SNEGSKA (reference sequence). With 6 bases clipped from V and 6 bases from J, the junction kept 17 bases outside the gene matches. The CDR3 sequence: CSATEGAGRAWDTQYF. The CDR3 bases are TGCAGTGCAACAGAAGGGGCCGGGAGGGCCTGGGATACGCAGTATTTT.

This chain connects TRBV6-5 to TRBJ2-7, with D unclear. Trimming stripped 4 bases from V and 6 bases from J, with 10 bases between. The CDR3 spans 12 residues. Germline CDR1 and CDR2: MNHEY and SVGAGI. CDR3 sequence reads: CASSSAFGEQYF. The CDR3 bases are TGTGCCAGCAGTTCAGCCTTCGGCGAGCAGTACTTC.

The chain uses TRBV14 and TRBJ2-1; D is uncertain. The DNA end lines up better with TRBJ2-7; the J call may be wrong. Germline V lookup: CDR1 SGHDN, CDR2 FVKESK. CDR3 size: 17 residues. The chain's CDR3 is CASSQVGGRSHYNEQYF. CDR3 nucleotides: TGTGCCAGCAGCCAGGTTGGCGGACGGTCCCATTACAATGAGCAGTACTTC.

The J gene is TRBJ2-4, the V gene TRBV12-3 or TRBV12-4; TRBD1 might be the D (5 bases). The CDR3 has 14 residues. Between the trimmed V and J ends, which lost 3 bases and 9 bases, there was a span of 15 bases. Written as DNA, the CDR3 is TGTGCCAGCAGTTTTGCCCAGGGTGGGCCCATTCAGTACTTC. It translates to CASSFAQGGPIQYF.

The V gene is TRBV5-1, the J gene TRBJ2-1; D is undetermined. V lost 3 bases and J 2 bases, leaving 9 bases between the germline ends. Per germline, CDR1 SGHRS and CDR2 YFSETQ. The CDR3 runs 14 residues. In nucleotides, the CDR3 is TGCGCCAGCAGCTCCGCTCGTACCTACAATGAGCAGTTCTTC. As protein: CASSSARTYNEQFF.

This chain connects TRBV29-1 to TRBJ2-3; tentative D call: TRBD1 (5 bases). There are 11 residues in the CDR3. V was clipped by 6 bases and J by 4 bases, with 8 bases between them. Germline assignment: CDR1 SQVTM and CDR2 ANQGSEA. CDR3 sequence: CSVAGSDTQYF. The CDR3 nucleotides read TGCAGCGTGGCAGGGTCAGATACGCAGTATTTT.

Note on this clonotype: An end of the junction differs from the germline gene, which may be a read error. The rearrangement uses TRBV12-3 or TRBV12-4 and TRBJ2-5; no firm D call. The CDR3 is made up of 11 amino acids. The CDR3 region is CTSSPSKTQYF. The CDR3 region has the DNA TGTACCAGCAGTCCCAGCAAGACCCAGTACTTC.

The chain links TRBV29-1 to TRBJ1-1; D unclear. Germline V gene lookup returns CDR1 SQVTM and CDR2 ANQGSEA. This CDR3 is built from 13 residues. V lost 5 bases to trimming and J lost 3 bases, with 13 bases between them. This CDR3 reads CSVLALRDTEAFF. The DNA of the CDR3 is TGCAGCGTTCTGGCCTTAAGGGACACTGAAGCTTTCTTT. Full variable domain (remainder filled in from reference TRBV29-1 and TRBJ1-1): SAVISQKPSRDICQRGTSLTIQCQVDSQVTMMFWYRQQPGQSLTLIATANQGSEATYESGFVIDKFPISRPNLTFSTLTVSNMSPEDSSIYLCSVLALRDTEAFFGQGTRLTVV.

The gene calls are TRBV6-5 and TRBJ1-6; the D is unclear. The germline V gene encodes CDR1 MNHEY and CDR2 SVGAGI. The CDR3 runs to 17 residues. The V and J ends lost 0 bases and 10 bases respectively, with 19 bases between them. The CDR3 bases are TGTGCCAGCAGTTACTCGAGGCAGCGGGTCCTAAGGTCACCCCTCCACTTT. It specifies CASSYSRQRVLRSPLHF.

The table lists this clonotype with a few counts. This chain links TRBV4-2 with TRBJ2-3, with a weak D call TRBD1 (6 bases). The V gene lost 2 bases and the J gene lost 2 bases, with 14 bases spanning the gap. The CDR3 consists of 16 residues. Germline V CDR1 and CDR2: LGHNA, YNFKEQ. The CDR3 DNA is TGTGCCAGCAGCCAATGGCTCCAGGGGAACACAGATACGCAGTATTTT. This codes for CASSQWLQGNTDTQYF.

The rearrangement links TRBV2 to TRBJ2-1; D unresolved. The CDR3 contains 13 residues. In germline, CDR1 is SNHLY, CDR2 FYNNEI. Trimming removed 0 bases from V and 12 bases from J, with 12 bases in between. This CDR3 reads CASSEAPLSGQFF. The CDR3 bases are TGTGCCAGCAGTGAAGCTCCGCTCTCGGGGCAGTTCTTC.

The V call is TRBV5-6, the J call TRBJ2-5, with D uncertain. CDR1 is SGHDT, CDR2 YYEEEE, per germline. Trimming stripped 4 bases from V and 1 base from J, with 14 bases between. This CDR3 contains 15 residues. The DNA of the CDR3 is TGTGCCAGCAGCCCCCATATGTGGGGCCAAGAGACCCAGTACTTC. Amino acids: CASSPHMWGQETQYF.

This chain links TRBV6-1 with TRBJ2-3, with TRBD2 identical over 11 bases. Germline trimming cut 6 bases from V and 0 bases from J; bases unmatched to any gene: 5. Germline V gene data show CDR1 as MNHNS and CDR2 as SASEGT. This CDR3 is built from 16 residues. CDR3 in DNA: TGTGCCAGCAGGCTTACTAGCGGGGGAAGCACAGATACGCAGTATTTT. Translated, it gives CASRLTSGGSTDTQYF.

V usage is TRBV20-1 and J usage is TRBJ1-2; 10 nucleotides agree with TRBD1. Germline lookup yields CDR1 DFQATT and CDR2 SNEGSKA (reference sequence). This CDR3 spans 15 amino acids. Trimming at V came to 6 bases and at J to 8 bases, leaving 15 bases not matched to a gene. The CDR3: CSAPSLGQGKQGYTF. In nucleotides, the CDR3 is TGCAGTGCCCCCTCTTTGGGACAGGGGAAACAGGGCTACACCTTC.

Comment on this clonotype: One end of the junction does not line up with germline, which may come from a read error. This chain links TRBV2 with TRBJ2-5; D perhaps matches TRBD1 (6 bases). There are 12 residues in the CDR3. Per germline, CDR1 SNHLY and CDR2 FYNNEI. The CDR3 DNA is TGTACCAGCAGTGTCAGGGGAGAGACCCAGTACTTC. Its protein is CTSSVRGETQYF. Variable domain in full (rest from reference TRBV2 and TRBJ2-5): EPEVTQTPSHQVTQMGQEVILRCVPISNHLYFYWYRQILGQKVEFLVSFYNNEISEKSEIFDDQFSVERPDGSNFTLKIRSTKLEDSAMYFCTSSVRGETQYFGPGTRLLVL.

The chain has TRBV4-3 and TRBJ2-3; D remains unclear. Germline V CDR1 and CDR2: LGHNA, YSLEER. This CDR3 region has 14 residues. V lost 5 bases, J lost 4 bases, and 13 bases lay in between. The CDR3 DNA follows: TGCGCCAGCAGCGGACGAGCCATGGCAGATACGCAGTATTTT. Its protein product is CASSGRAMADTQYF.

J is TRBJ2-3 and V is TRBV7-2; TRBD2 might be the D (6 bases). The V gene lost 1 base and the J gene lost 9 bases, with 20 bases spanning the gap. This CDR3 spans 16 amino acids. In germline, CDR1 is SGHTA, CDR2 FQGNSA. The CDR3 here is CASSLGLAQLGETQYF. CDR3 nucleotide sequence: TGTGCCAGCAGCTTAGGGCTAGCGCAGTTGGGAGAGACGCAGTATTTT.

The chain employs TRBV4-3 and TRBJ2-3; 7 nucleotides line up with TRBD2. CDR3 length equals 15 residues. V lost 1 base, J lost 3 bases, and 4 bases stayed unmatched. The germline CDR1 and CDR2 sequences are LGHNA and YSLEER. CDR3 coding DNA: TGCGCCAGCAGCCAAGGGACTAGGGGAACAGATACGCAGTATTTT. It translates to CASSQGTRGTDTQYF.

This clonotype turned up a few times. V gene TRBV15 combines with J gene TRBJ2-1; 9 bases agree with TRBD1. This CDR3 spans 17 amino acids. V was pared by 1 base and J by 8 bases, with 12 bases of the junction left unmatched. CDR1 is LNHNV, CDR2 YYDKDF, per germline (reference sequence). The CDR3 bases are TGTGCCACCAGCAGAGGACGGGACAGGGCCCGTAGAGATGAGCAGTTCTTC. This sequence encodes CATSRGRDRARRDEQFF.

This clonotype has a handful of counts. The gene calls are TRBV6-2 or TRBV6-3 and TRBJ2-7, with a weak D call TRBD1 (5 bases). The V end was cut by 2 bases, the J end by 0 bases, with 17 bases between. CDR3 length: 17 amino acids. Per the germline V gene, CDR1 is MNHEY and CDR2 is SVGEGT. The CDR3 spells CASSYHISQDTSYEQYF. DNA for the CDR3: TGTGCCAGCAGTTACCATATCTCACAGGACACCTCCTACGAGCAGTACTTC.